These 8 T cell receptor beta chains were all obtained from the same sample, sequenced in a study of T cell responses to AZD1222 COVID-19 vaccine. The assay was immunoSEQ multiplex PCR, and TCRdb's table has in-frame clones only and misses some. This sample carries 90,000 to 100,000 clones, about 85% of them seen once, and the ten largest clones take less than 3%. The starting material was peripheral blood, obtained on day 0 of AZD1222 vaccination. These receptor sequences come from an adult in good health.

V gene TRBV18 combines with J gene TRBJ1-1; no clear D. CDR1 is KGHSH and CDR2 is LQKENI in the germline V gene. Trimming stripped 2 bases from V and 0 bases from J, with 22 bases between. The CDR3 is made up of 19 amino acids. As DNA, the CDR3 is TGTGCCAGCTCACCATTAGGTGTAGGGAGCAGATCCATGAACACTGAAGCTTTCTTT. The encoded protein is CASSPLGVGSRSMNTEAFF.

Worth noting for this clone: Other DNA sequences in this specimen translate into the identical CDR3. V usage is TRBV9 and J usage is TRBJ1-2; D gene uncertain. The ends were cut back, 0 bases at V and 3 bases at J, with 9 bases in the middle. CDR1 is SGDLS, CDR2 YYNGEE, per germline. CDR3 length: 14 residues. CDR3 loop: CASSVGGGDYGYTF. The CDR3 coding sequence is TGTGCCAGCAGCGTAGGAGGTGGGGACTATGGCTACACCTTC.

About this clone itself: One junction end disagrees with the germline gene, perhaps due to a read error. The chain carries TRBV5-1 and TRBJ1-1; 8 bases are a match to TRBD1. The CDR3 length is 15 residues. In germline, CDR1 is SGHRS, CDR2 YFSETQ. The CDR3 region is CASSQGADRDTEAFF. CDR3 coding DNA: TGTGCCAGCAGCCAGGGGGCGGACAGGGACACTGAAGCTTTCTTT. Together with reference TRBV5-1 and TRBJ1-1, the CDR3 gives the full variable domain: KAGVTQTPRYLIKTRGQQVTLSCSPISGHRSVSWYQQTPGQGLQFLFEYFSETQRNKGNFPGRFSGRQFSNSRSEMNVSTLELGDSALYLCASSQGADRDTEAFFGQGTRLTVV.

This clone was seen just once. The gene calls are TRBV3-1 (or the pseudogene TRBV3-2) and TRBJ1-2, with D hard to call. CDR1 is LGHDT, CDR2 YNNKEL, per germline (reference sequence). V was pared by 0 bases and J by 1 base, with 12 bases between. The CDR3 totals 16 residues. CDR3 region: CASSQERSGSNYGYTF. Written as DNA, the CDR3 is TGTGCCAGCAGCCAAGAACGGTCAGGCAGTAACTATGGCTACACCTTC.

The rearrangement uses TRBV4-3 and TRBJ2-2, with TRBD1 matching over 9 bases. The ends lost 2 bases at V and 3 bases at J; junction bases unmatched: 4. Germline CDR1 reads LGHNA; CDR2 reads YSLEER. The length of the CDR3 is 16 residues. CDR3 bases: TGCGCCAGCAGCCAACCGACAGGGGGTGACACCGGGGAGCTGTTTTTT. Encoded protein: CASSQPTGGDTGELFF.

The gene calls are TRBV6-5 and TRBJ1-5; D remains unclear. The germline gives CDR1 MNHEY, CDR2 SVGAGI. V was clipped by 2 bases and J by 6 bases, with 5 bases between them. The CDR3 runs to 12 residues. CDR3 DNA: TGTGCCAGCAGTTACGCTCTTCAGCCCCAGCATTTT. It encodes CASSYALQPQHF.

This clone is a singleton in its sample. This chain connects TRBV7-2 to TRBJ1-2; D is unresolved. The CDR3 is 15 residues long. Between the trimmed V and J ends, which lost 2 bases and 0 bases, there was a span of 10 bases. Germline V lookup: CDR1 SGHTA, CDR2 FQGNSA. DNA of the CDR3: TGTGCCAGCAGCTTATACGGGGAAGCTAACTATGGCTACACCTTC. This codes for CASSLYGEANYGYTF.

This sequence joins TRBV9 and TRBJ2-5, with D perhaps matching TRBD2 (7 bases). The V gene's germline CDR1 is SGDLS and CDR2 YYNGEE. Trimming removed 3 bases at V and 4 bases at J, with 13 bases between. The CDR3 covers 14 residues. The CDR3 region has the DNA TGTGCCAGCAGCGAAACGGGGGGCCCAGAGACCCAGTACTTC. Residues: CASSETGGPETQYF.